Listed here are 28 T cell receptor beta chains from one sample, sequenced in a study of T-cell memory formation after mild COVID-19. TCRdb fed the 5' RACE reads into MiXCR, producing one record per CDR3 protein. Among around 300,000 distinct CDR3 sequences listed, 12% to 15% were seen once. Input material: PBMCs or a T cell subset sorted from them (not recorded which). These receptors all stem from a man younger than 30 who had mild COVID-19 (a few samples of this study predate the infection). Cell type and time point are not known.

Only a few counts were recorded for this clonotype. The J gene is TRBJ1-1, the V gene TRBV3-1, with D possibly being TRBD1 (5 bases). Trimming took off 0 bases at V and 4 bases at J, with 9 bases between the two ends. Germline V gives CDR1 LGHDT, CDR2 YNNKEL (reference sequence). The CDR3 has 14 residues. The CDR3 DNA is TGTGCCAGCAGCCAAGAAAGGCAGGGCACTGAAGCTTTCTTT. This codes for CASSQERQGTEAFF.

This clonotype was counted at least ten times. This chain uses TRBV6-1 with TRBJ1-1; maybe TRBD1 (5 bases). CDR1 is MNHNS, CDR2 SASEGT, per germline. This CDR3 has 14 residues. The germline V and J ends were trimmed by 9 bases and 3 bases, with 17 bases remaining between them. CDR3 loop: CASFPRGTDTEAFF. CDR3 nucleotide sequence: TGTGCCAGTTTCCCTAGGGGTACGGACACTGAAGCTTTCTTT.

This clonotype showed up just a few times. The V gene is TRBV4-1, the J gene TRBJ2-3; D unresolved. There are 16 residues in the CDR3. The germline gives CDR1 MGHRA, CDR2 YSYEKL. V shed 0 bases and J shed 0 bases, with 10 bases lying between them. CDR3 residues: CASSQESFPSTDTQYF. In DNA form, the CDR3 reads TGCGCCAGCAGCCAAGAAAGCTTCCCTAGCACAGATACGCAGTATTTT.

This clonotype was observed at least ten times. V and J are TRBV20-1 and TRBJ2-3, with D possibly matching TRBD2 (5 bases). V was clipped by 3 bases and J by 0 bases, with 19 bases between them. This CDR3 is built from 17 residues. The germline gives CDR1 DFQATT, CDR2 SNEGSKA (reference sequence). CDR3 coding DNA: TGCAGTGCTAGTTGGCTAGCAGTAAGGTCTAGCACAGATACGCAGTATTTT. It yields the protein CSASWLAVRSSTDTQYF.

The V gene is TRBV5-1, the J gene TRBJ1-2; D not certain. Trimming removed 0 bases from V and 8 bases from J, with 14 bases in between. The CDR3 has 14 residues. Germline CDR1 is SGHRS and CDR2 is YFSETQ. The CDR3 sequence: CASSLVLGSGGYTF. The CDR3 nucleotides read TGCGCCAGCAGCTTGGTTCTAGGATCGGGCGGCTACACCTTC.

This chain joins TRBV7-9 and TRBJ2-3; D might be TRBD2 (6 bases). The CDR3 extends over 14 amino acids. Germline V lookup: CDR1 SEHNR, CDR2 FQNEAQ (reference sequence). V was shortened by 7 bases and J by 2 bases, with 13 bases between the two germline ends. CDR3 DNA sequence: TGTGCCAGCACCCCGGGACTGCACACAGATACGCAGTATTTT. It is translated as CASTPGLHTDTQYF.

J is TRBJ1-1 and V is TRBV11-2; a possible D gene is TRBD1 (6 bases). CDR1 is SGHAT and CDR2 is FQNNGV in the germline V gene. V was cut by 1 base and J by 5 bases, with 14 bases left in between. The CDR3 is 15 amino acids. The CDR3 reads CASSLVGTGQTEAFF. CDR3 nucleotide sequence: TGTGCCAGCAGCTTAGTAGGTACAGGGCAAACTGAAGCTTTCTTT.

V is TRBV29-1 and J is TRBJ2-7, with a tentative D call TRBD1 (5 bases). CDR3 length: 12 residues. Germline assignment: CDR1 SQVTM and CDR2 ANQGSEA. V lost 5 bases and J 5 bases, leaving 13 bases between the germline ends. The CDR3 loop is CSVFGDRNEQYF. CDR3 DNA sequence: TGCAGCGTTTTCGGAGACAGAAACGAGCAGTACTTC.

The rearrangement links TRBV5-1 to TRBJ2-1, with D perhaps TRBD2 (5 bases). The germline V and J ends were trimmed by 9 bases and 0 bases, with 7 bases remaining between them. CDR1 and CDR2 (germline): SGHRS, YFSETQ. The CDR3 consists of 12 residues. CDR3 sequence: CATRGSYNEQFF. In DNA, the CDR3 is TGCGCCACCCGGGGCTCCTACAATGAGCAGTTCTTC. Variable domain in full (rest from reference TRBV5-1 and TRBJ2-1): KAGVTQTPRYLIKTRGQQVTLSCSPISGHRSVSWYQQTPGQGLQFLFEYFSETQRNKGNFPGRFSGRQFSNSRSEMNVSTLELGDSALYLCATRGSYNEQFFGPGTRLTVL.

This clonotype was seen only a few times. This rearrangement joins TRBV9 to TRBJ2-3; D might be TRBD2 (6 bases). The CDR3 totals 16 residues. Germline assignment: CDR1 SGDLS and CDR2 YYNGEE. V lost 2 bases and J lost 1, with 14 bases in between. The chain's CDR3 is CASSVVGGGRTDTQYF. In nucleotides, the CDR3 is TGTGCCAGCAGCGTCGTCGGGGGAGGACGCACAGATACGCAGTATTTT.

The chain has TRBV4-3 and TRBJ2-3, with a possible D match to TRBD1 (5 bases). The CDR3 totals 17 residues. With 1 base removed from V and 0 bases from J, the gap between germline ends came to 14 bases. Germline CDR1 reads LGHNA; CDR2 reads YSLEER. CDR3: CASSQGIGEGSTDTQYF. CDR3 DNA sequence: TGCGCCAGCAGCCAAGGGATAGGGGAAGGGAGCACAGATACGCAGTATTTT.

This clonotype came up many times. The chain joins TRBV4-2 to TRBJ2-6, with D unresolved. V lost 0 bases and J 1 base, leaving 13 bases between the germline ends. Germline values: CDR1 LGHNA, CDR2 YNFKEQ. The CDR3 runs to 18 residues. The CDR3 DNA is TGTGCCAGCAGCCAAGATTCGGTCGGGCCGTCTGGGGCCAACGTCCTGACTTTC. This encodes CASSQDSVGPSGANVLTF.

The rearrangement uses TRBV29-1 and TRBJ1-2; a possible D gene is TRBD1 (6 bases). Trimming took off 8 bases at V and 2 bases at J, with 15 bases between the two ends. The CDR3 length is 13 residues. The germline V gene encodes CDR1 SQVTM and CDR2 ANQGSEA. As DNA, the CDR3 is TGCAGCATCCAAAGCGGGGGCAACTATGGCTACACCTTC. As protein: CSIQSGGNYGYTF.

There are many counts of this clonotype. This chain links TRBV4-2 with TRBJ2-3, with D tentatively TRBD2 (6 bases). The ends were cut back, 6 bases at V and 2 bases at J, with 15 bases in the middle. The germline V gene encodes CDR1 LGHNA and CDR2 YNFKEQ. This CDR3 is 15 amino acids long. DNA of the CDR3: TGTGCCAGCAGTCTTACGACGGGGGTCACAGATACGCAGTATTTT. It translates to CASSLTTGVTDTQYF.

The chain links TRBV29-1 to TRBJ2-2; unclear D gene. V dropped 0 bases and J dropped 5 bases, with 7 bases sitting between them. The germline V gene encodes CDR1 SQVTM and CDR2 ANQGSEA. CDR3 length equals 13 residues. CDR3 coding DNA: TGCAGCGTTGAAGAGGCGCCGACCGGGGAGCTGTTTTTT. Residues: CSVEEAPTGELFF.

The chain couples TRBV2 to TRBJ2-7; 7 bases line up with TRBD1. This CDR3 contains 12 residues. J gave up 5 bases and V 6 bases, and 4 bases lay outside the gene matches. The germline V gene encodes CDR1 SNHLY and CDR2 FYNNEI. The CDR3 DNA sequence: TGTGCCAGCAGGGAACAGGGGAACGAGCAGTACTTC. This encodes CASREQGNEQYF.

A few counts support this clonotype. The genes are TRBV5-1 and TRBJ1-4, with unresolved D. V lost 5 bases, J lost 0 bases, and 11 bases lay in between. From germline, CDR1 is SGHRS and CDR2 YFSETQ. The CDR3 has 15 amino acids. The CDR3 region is CASRSPGTTNEKLFF. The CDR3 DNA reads TGCGCCAGCAGATCTCCGGGCACAACTAATGAAAAACTGTTTTTT.

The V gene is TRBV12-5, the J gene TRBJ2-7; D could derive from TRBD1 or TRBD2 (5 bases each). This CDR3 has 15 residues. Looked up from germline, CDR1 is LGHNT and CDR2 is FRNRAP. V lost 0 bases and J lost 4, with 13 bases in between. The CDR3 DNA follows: TGTGCTAGTGGTTTGGTCCCCGGGGACGGGTACGAGCAGTACTTC. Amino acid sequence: CASGLVPGDGYEQYF.

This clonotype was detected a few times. The CDR3 DNA reads TGTGCCAGCAGCTTAACAGGGGGCATCCCTGAAAAACTGTTTTTT. It is translated as CASSLTGGIPEKLFF. The gene calls are TRBV11-2 and TRBJ1-4, with 9 bases that match TRBD1. This CDR3 is 15 amino acids long. J lost 7 bases, V lost 2 bases, and 5 bases had no gene match. The germline CDR1 and CDR2 sequences are SGHAT and FQNNGV. Complete variable domain (other parts from reference TRBV11-2 and TRBJ1-4): EAGVAQSPRYKIIEKRQSVAFWCNPISGHATLYWYQQILGQGPKLLIQFQNNGVVDDSQLPKDRFSAERLKGVDSTLKIQPAKLEDSAVYLCASSLTGGIPEKLFFGSGTQLSVL.

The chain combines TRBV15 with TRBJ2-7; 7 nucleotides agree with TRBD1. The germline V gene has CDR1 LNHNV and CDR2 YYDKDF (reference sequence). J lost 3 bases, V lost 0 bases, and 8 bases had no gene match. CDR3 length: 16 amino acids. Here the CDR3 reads CATSRETRGYHYEQYF. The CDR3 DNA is TGTGCCACCAGCAGAGAAACCAGGGGGTATCACTACGAGCAGTACTTC. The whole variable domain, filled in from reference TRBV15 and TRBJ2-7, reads DAMVIQNPRYQVTQFGKPVTLSCSQTLNHNVMYWYQQKSSQAPKLLFHYYDKDFNNEADTPDNFQSRRPNTSFCFLDIRSPGLGDTAMYLCATSRETRGYHYEQYFGPGTRLTVT.

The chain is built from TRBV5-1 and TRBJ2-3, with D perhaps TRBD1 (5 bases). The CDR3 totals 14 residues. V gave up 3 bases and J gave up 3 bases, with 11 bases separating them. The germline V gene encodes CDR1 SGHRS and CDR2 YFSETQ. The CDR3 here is CASSSTVRTDTQYF. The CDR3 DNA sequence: TGCGCCAGCAGCTCGACAGTTCGTACAGATACGCAGTATTTT.

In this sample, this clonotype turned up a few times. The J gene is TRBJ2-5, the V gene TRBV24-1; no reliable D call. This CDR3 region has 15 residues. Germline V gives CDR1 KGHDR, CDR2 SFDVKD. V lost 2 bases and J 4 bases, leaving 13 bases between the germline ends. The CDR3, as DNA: TGTGCCACCAGTGATTCGGTTCGATTGGGAGAGACCCAGTACTTC. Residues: CATSDSVRLGETQYF.

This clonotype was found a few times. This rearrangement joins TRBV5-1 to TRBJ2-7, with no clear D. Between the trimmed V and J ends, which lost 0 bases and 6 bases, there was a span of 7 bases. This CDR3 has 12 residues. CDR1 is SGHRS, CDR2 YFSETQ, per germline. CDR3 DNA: TGCGCCAGCAGCTTGGGGTCTCGCGAGCAGTACTTC. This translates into CASSLGSREQYF.

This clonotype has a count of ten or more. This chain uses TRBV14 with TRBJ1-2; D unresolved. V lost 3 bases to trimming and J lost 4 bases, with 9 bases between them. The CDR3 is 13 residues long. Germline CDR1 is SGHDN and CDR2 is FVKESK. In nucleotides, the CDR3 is TGTGCCAGCAGCCACGGACCGACCTATGGCTACACCTTC. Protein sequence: CASSHGPTYGYTF.

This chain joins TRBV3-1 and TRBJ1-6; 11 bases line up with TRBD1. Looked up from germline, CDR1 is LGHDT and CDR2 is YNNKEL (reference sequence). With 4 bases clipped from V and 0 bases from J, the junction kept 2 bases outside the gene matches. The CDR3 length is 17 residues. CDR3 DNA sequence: TGTGCCAGCAGCCTTGGGACAGGGGGCTCCTATAATTCACCCCTCCACTTT. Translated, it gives CASSLGTGGSYNSPLHF.

Here the CDR3 reads CATSRAGLAGGPFDTQYF. In DNA form, the CDR3 reads TGTGCCACCAGCAGAGCTGGGCTAGCGGGGGGTCCTTTTGATACGCAGTATTTT. The chain uses TRBV15 and TRBJ2-3; 11 bases fit TRBD2. J was trimmed by 6 bases and V by 1 base; bases with no gene match: 12. Germline-derived CDR1 and CDR2 are LNHNV and YYDKDF (reference sequence). This CDR3 contains 18 residues.

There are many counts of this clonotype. CDR3 sequence reads: CASSSRAGGNTGELFF. The CDR3 nucleotides read TGTGCCAGCAGTTCTAGGGCAGGAGGGAACACCGGGGAGCTGTTTTTT. The rearrangement uses TRBV12-3 or TRBV12-4 and TRBJ2-2; D perhaps matches TRBD2 (5 bases). The ends were cut back, 4 bases at V and 1 base at J, with 13 bases in the middle. The CDR3 contains 16 residues.

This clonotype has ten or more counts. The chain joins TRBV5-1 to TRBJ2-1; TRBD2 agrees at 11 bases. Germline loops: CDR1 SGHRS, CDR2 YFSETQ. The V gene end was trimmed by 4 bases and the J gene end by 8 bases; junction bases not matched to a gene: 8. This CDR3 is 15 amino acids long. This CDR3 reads CASSQGLAGPDEQFF. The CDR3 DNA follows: TGCGCCAGCAGCCAAGGACTAGCGGGCCCCGATGAGCAGTTCTTC.